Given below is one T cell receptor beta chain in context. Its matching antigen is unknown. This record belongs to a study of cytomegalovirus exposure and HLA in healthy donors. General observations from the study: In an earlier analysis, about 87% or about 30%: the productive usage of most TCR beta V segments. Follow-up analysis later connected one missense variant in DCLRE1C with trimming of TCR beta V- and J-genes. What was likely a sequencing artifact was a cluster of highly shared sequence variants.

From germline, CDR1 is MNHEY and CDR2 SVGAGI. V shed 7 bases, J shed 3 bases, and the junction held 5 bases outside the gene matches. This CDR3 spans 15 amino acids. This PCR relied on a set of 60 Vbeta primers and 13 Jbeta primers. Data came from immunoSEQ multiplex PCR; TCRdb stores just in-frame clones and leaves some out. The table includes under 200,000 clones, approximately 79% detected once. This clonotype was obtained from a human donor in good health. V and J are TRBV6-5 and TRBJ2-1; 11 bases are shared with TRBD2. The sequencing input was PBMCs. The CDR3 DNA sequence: TGTGCCAGCACCTCTAGCGGGGGGTTCTACAATGAGCAGTTCTTC. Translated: CASTSSGGFYNEQFF.